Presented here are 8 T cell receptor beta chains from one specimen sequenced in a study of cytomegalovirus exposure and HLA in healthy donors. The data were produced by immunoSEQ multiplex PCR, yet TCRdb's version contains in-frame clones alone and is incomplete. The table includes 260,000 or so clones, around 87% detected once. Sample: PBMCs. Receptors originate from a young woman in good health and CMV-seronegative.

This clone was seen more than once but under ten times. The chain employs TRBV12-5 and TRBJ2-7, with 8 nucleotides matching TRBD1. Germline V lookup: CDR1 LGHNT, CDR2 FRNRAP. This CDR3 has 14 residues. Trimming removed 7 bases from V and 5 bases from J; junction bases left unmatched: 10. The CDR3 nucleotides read TGTGCTAGTGTTCCTGGACAGGGTTATAACGAGCAGTACTTC. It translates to CASVPGQGYNEQYF.

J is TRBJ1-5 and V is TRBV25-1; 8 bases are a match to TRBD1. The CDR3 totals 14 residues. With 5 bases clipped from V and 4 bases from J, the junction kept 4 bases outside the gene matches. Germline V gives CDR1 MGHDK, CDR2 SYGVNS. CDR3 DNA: TGTGCCAGCAGTTCTACAGGGGGGAATCAGCCCCAGCATTTT. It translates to CASSSTGGNQPQHF. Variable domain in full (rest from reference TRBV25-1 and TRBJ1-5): EADIYQTPRYLVIGTGKKITLECSQTMGHDKMYWYQQDPGMELHLIHYSYGVNSTEKGDLSSESTVSRIRTEHFPLTLESARPSHTSQYLCASSSTGGNQPQHFGDGTRLSIL.

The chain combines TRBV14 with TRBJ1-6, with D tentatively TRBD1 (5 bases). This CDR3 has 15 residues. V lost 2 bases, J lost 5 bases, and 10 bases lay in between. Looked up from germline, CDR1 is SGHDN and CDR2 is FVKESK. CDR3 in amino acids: CASSQTTDNNSPLHF. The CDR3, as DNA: TGTGCCAGCAGCCAAACGACAGACAATAATTCACCCCTCCACTTT.

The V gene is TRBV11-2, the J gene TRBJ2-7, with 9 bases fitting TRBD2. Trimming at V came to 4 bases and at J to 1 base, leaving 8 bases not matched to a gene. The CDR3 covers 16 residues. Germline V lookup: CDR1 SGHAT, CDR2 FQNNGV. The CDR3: CASSWTSAPGSYEQYF. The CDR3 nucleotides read TGTGCCAGCAGCTGGACTAGCGCCCCTGGGTCCTACGAGCAGTACTTC.

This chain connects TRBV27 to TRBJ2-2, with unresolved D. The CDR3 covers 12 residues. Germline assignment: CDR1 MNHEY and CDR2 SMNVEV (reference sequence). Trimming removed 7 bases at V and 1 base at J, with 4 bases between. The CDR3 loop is CASIKNTGELFF. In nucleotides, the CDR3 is TGTGCCAGCATTAAGAACACCGGGGAGCTGTTTTTT.

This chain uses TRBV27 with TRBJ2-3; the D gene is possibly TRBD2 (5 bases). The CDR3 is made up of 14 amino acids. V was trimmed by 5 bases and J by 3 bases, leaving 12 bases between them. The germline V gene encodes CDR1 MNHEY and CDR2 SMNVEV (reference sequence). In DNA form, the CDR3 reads TGTGCCAGCAGTCTCGTGAGCGGTACAGATACGCAGTATTTT. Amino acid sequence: CASSLVSGTDTQYF.

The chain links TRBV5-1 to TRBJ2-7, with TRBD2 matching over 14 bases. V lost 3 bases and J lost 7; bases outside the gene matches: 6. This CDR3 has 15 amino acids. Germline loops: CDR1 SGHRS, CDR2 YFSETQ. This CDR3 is CASSYGTSGSGEQYF. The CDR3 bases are TGCGCCAGCAGCTATGGGACTAGCGGGAGTGGGGAGCAGTACTTC.

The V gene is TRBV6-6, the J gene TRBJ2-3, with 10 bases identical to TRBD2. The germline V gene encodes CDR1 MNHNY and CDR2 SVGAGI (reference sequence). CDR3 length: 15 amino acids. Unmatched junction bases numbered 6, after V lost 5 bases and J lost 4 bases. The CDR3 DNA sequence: TGTGCCAGCAGTCAGCTAGCGGGAGTCTCAGATACGCAGTATTTT. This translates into CASSQLAGVSDTQYF.